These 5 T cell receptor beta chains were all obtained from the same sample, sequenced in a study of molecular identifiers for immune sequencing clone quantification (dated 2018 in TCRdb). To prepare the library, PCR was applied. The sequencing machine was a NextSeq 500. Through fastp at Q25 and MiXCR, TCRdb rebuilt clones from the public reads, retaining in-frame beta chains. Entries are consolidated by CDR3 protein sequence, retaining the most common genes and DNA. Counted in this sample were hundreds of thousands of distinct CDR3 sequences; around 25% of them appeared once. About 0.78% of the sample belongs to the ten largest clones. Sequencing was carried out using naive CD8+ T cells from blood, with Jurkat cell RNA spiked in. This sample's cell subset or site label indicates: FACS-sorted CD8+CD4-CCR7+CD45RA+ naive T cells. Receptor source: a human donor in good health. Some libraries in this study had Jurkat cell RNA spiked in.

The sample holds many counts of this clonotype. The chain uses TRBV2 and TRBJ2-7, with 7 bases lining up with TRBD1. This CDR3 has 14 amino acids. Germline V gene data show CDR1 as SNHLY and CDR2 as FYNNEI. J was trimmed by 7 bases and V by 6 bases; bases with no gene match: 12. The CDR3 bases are TGTGCCAGCAGCCACCGGGACAGTCCCCCGGAGCAGTACTTC. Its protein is CASSHRDSPPEQYF.

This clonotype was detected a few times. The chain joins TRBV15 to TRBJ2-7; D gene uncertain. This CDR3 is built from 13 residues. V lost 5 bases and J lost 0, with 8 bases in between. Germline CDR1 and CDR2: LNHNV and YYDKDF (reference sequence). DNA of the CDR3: TGTGCCACCAGCCCGGAGAGCTCCTACGAGCAGTACTTC. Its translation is CATSPESSYEQYF.

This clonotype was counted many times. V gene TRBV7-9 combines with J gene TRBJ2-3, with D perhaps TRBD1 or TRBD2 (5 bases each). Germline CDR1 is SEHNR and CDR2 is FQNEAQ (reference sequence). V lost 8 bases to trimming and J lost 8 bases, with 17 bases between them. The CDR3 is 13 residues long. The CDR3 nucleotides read TGTGCCAGCCGGGGCGGCAGACGGGTTACGCAGTATTTT. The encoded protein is CASRGGRRVTQYF.

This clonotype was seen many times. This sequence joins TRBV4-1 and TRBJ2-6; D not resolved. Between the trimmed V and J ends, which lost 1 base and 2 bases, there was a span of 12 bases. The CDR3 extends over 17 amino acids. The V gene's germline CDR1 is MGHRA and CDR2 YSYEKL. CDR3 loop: CASSQGVEFTGANVLTF. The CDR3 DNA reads TGCGCCAGCAGCCAAGGCGTGGAGTTTACTGGGGCCAACGTCCTGACTTTC.

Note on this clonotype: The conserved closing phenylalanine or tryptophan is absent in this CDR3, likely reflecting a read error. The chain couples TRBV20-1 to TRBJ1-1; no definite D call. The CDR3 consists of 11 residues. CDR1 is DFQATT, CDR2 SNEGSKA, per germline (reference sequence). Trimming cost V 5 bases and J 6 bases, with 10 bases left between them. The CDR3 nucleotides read TGCAGTGCTCTTCAGTGGGCTGAAGCTTTCTGT. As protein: CSALQWAEAFC.